The 11 T cell receptor beta chains given below trace back to one sample, sequenced in a study of cytomegalovirus exposure and HLA in healthy donors. Use of 60 Vbeta and 13 Jbeta primers characterized the PCR. Clones were sequenced by immunoSEQ multiplex PCR, and TCRdb holds only the in-frame ones, with some missing. This sample has tens of thousands of clones, with more than 60% found just once. The sequenced material came from PBMCs. These receptors all come from a male donor in good health and CMV-seropositive.

The CDR3 loop reads CASSLLSNQPQHF. CDR3 coding DNA: TGTGCCAGCAGTTTACTTAGCAATCAGCCCCAGCATTTT. The chain employs TRBV28 and TRBJ1-5, with D hard to call. The germline CDR1 and CDR2 sequences are MDHEN and SYDVKM. The V gene lost 2 bases and the J gene lost 0 bases, with 2 bases spanning the gap. The CDR3 totals 13 residues.

The chain joins TRBV5-1 to TRBJ1-5, with 10 bases matching TRBD1. The CDR3 has 14 residues. In germline, CDR1 is SGHRS, CDR2 YFSETQ. The trim removed 4 bases at V and 6 bases at J, leaving 4 bases unmatched. In DNA form, the CDR3 reads TGCGCCAGCAGCGCCGGGACAGGGGCTCAGCCCCAGCATTTT. Its translation: CASSAGTGAQPQHF. Supplemented by reference TRBV5-1 and TRBJ1-5, the full variable domain reads KAGVTQTPRYLIKTRGQQVTLSCSPISGHRSVSWYQQTPGQGLQFLFEYFSETQRNKGNFPGRFSGRQFSNSRSEMNVSTLELGDSALYLCASSAGTGAQPQHFGDGTRLSIL.

This clone has a single count. The gene calls are TRBV7-2 and TRBJ2-5; TRBD2 aligns across 9 bases. Trimming took 1 base from V and 6 from J; bases not matched to a gene: 3. Per germline, CDR1 SGHTA and CDR2 FQGNSA. This CDR3 is 14 amino acids long. The CDR3 region has the DNA TGTGCCAGCAGCTTAGGCGGGACTAGCCAGACCCAGTACTTC. Amino acids: CASSLGGTSQTQYF.

The chain is built from TRBV7-2 and TRBJ2-7; weak D call: TRBD2 (6 bases). Germline V gene data show CDR1 as SGHTA and CDR2 as FQGNSA. CDR3 length: 13 amino acids. V lost 1 base and J lost 2, with 6 bases in between. This chain's CDR3 is CASSLERAYEQYF. The CDR3 bases are TGTGCCAGCAGCTTAGAGCGGGCCTACGAGCAGTACTTC.

The CDR3 coding sequence is TGTGCCAGCAGCCGAATGACCCGGGACGAGCAGTACTTC. Protein sequence: CASSRMTRDEQYF. The chain recombines TRBV27 with TRBJ2-7; D is undetermined. The germline CDR1 and CDR2 sequences are MNHEY and SMNVEV (reference sequence). The V end lost 6 bases, the J end lost 5 bases, and 14 bases lay between the germline ends. CDR3 length: 13 residues.

In nucleotides, the CDR3 is TGCGCCAGCAGCAATCTGGGACAGATCCAAGAGACCCAGTACTTC. Protein sequence: CASSNLGQIQETQYF. The rearrangement joins TRBV5-1 to TRBJ2-5; 7 bases are shared with TRBD1. The trim removed 4 bases at V and 1 base at J, leaving 7 bases unmatched. This CDR3 is built from 15 residues. The germline gives CDR1 SGHRS, CDR2 YFSETQ.

The genes are TRBV19 and TRBJ1-5; maybe TRBD1 (6 bases). The CDR3 totals 14 residues. Germline V lookup: CDR1 LNHDA, CDR2 SQIVND (reference sequence). The V end was cut by 5 bases, the J end by 2 bases, with 10 bases between. The chain's CDR3 is CASSPRTGNQPQHF. The CDR3 DNA reads as TGTGCCAGTAGTCCTCGGACAGGCAATCAGCCCCAGCATTTT. The variable domain in full, completed from reference TRBV19 and TRBJ1-5, reads DGGITQSPKYLFRKEGQNVTLSCEQNLNHDAMYWYRQDPGQGLRLIYYSQIVNDFQKGDIAEGYSVSREKKESFPLTVTSAQKNPTAFYLCASSPRTGNQPQHFGDGTRLSIL.

V usage is TRBV30 and J usage is TRBJ1-1; 9 bases fit TRBD1. V shed 3 bases and J 4 bases; nucleotides not matched to a gene: 15. Germline V CDR1 and CDR2: GTSNPN, SVGIG (reference sequence). This CDR3 comprises 17 residues. The CDR3 reads CAWRKEQGALMGTEAFF. The CDR3, as DNA: TGTGCCTGGAGGAAGGAACAGGGGGCTTTGATGGGCACTGAAGCTTTCTTT.

The chain uses TRBV9 and TRBJ2-5, with 9 bases identical to TRBD2. Germline values: CDR1 SGDLS, CDR2 YYNGEE. The CDR3 spans 16 residues. V lost 3 bases and J lost 4; bases outside the gene matches: 10. The CDR3 sequence is CASSATGRAGGETQYF. Here the CDR3 DNA reads TGTGCCAGCAGCGCCACCGGTCGAGCGGGGGGAGAGACCCAGTACTTC. Complete variable domain (other parts from reference TRBV9 and TRBJ2-5): DSGVTQTPKHLITATGQRVTLRCSPRSGDLSVYWYQQSLDQGLQFLIQYYNGEERAKGNILERFSAQQFPDLHSELNLSSLELGDSALYFCASSATGRAGGETQYFGPGTRLLVL.

The chain joins TRBV9 to TRBJ2-5; tentatively, D is TRBD1 (6 bases). The length of the CDR3 is 15 residues. Germline V CDR1 and CDR2: SGDLS, YYNGEE. V lost 0 bases and J lost 5, with 14 bases in between. CDR3 nucleotide sequence: TGTGCCAGCAGCGTAGCAGGACAGCCTAGGGAGACCCAGTACTTC. The encoded protein is CASSVAGQPRETQYF.

This clone was counted once. V usage is TRBV5-6 and J usage is TRBJ2-1; no definite D call. There are 14 residues in the CDR3. Trimming pared 3 bases from V and 6 bases from J, leaving 13 bases between. CDR1 is SGHDT and CDR2 is YYEEEE in the germline V gene. CDR3 in DNA: TGTGCCAGCAGCTCTGGTATGCTAGTCAATGAGCAGTTCTTC. Translated, it gives CASSSGMLVNEQFF.